This TCR beta chain is drawn from a study of blood T cells in healthy people across ages. Study-level findings and limits: The study found more naive CD4+ cells and higher diversity in long-lived than aged donors. The lack of PBMC sorting stopped any conclusive naive versus antigen-experienced comparison.

Alongside a J-beta primer mix, a sample-barcoded 5' primer served in a second PCR lasting roughly 6 to 11 cycles. Via MiXCR, TCRdb re-called the 5' RACE reads, giving one row per CDR3 protein. In the table there are about 800,000 distinct CDR3 sequences, 55% to 70% of which are singletons. CDR1 and CDR2 from the germline V gene are SQVTM and ANQGSEA. CDR3 size: 14 residues. Concerning this clonotype itself: Antigen specificity is unknown. This could be a read error, since a much larger clone is one nucleotide away.

The sequencing sample was made of blood. The V gene is TRBV29-1, the J gene TRBJ2-5, with 10 bases lining up with TRBD1. The J call may not be correct, given that the DNA end is closer to TRBJ2-7. This TCR came from a man aged 25-40 years in good health. CDR3 region: CSVKDRGCTYEQYF. CDR3 nucleotides: TGCAGCGTTAAGGACAGGGGGTGCACCTACGAGCAGTACTTC.